The source of this TCR beta chain is a study of T cell responses to AZD1222 COVID-19 vaccine. CDR1 SGHVS and CDR2 FQNEAQ come from the germline V gene. The CDR3 runs to 15 residues. V shed 4 bases, J shed 5 bases, and the junction held 10 bases outside the gene matches. Sequencing was performed with immunoSEQ multiplex PCR; in TCRdb, only in-frame clones are kept and a portion is missing. The data contain about 150,000 clones, around 87% of them singletons. The chain carries TRBV7-8 and TRBJ1-2; 7 nucleotides align to TRBD1. The clonotype was recovered from an adult in good health. The sample in question was peripheral blood, obtained on day 0 of AZD1222 vaccination. CDR3 sequence reads: CASSSSPQGGYGYTF. The CDR3 coding sequence is TGTGCCAGCAGCTCTTCACCCCAGGGGGGGTATGGCTACACCTTC. Full variable domain (remainder filled in from reference TRBV7-8 and TRBJ1-2): GAGVSQSPRYKVAKRGQDVALRCDPISGHVSLFWYQQALGQGPEFLTYFQNEAQLDKSGLPSDRFFAERPEGSVSTLKIQRTQQEDSAVYLCASSSSPQGGYGYTFGSGTRLTVV.